Shown below are 14 T cell receptor beta chains from a single sample sequenced in a study of STAT5B mutations in CD4+ large granular lymphocyte leukemia. The method was immunoSEQ multiplex PCR; TCRdb's version includes in-frame clones alone and lacks a portion of them. In the table there are about 33,000 clones, roughly 74% of which are singletons. Sequencing was performed on CD4+ T cells from blood buffy coats. The receptors stem from a human donor in good health.

The chain recombines TRBV7-9 with TRBJ2-5, with 9 bases lining up with TRBD1. V lost 4 bases, J lost 4 bases, and 13 bases stayed unmatched. Germline values: CDR1 SEHNR, CDR2 FQNEAQ (reference sequence). The CDR3 runs to 17 residues. CDR3 DNA sequence: TGTGCCAGCAGCTCCAGCCCGACAGGGGGACTCGGAGAGACCCAGTACTTC. This encodes CASSSSPTGGLGETQYF.

The chain recombines TRBV27 with TRBJ1-1; TRBD1 agrees at 7 bases. CDR3 length: 17 residues. V gave up 3 bases and J gave up 3 bases; unmatched junction bases: 13. From germline, CDR1 is MNHEY and CDR2 SMNVEV (reference sequence). For the CDR3, the DNA is TGTGCCAGCAGTTTCTCACAGGGGCTCGGATTGTACACTGAAGCTTTCTTT. Translation: CASSFSQGLGLYTEAFF.

V gene TRBV20-1 combines with J gene TRBJ1-2; D unresolved. The CDR3 runs 11 residues. Germline V gives CDR1 DFQATT, CDR2 SNEGSKA (reference sequence). Trimming pared 3 bases from V and 14 bases from J, leaving 16 bases between. The CDR3 bases are TGCAGTGCTAGTTTTAAGTTCGGGCAGACCTTC. Translation gives CSASFKFGQTF.

This rearrangement joins TRBV11-2 to TRBJ1-1; 7 nucleotides line up with TRBD1. This CDR3 region has 14 residues. V trimming: 5 bases; J trimming: 1 base; junction bases outside the gene matches: 4. Germline loops: CDR1 SGHAT, CDR2 FQNNGV. In nucleotides, the CDR3 is TGTGCCAGCAGCCTCACAGGGGAGAACACTGAAGCTTTCTTT. Its protein is CASSLTGENTEAFF.

The V and J genes are TRBV2 and TRBJ1-2; tentative D call: TRBD1 (6 bases). V shed 4 bases and J shed 5 bases, with 14 bases lying between them. The germline V gene encodes CDR1 SNHLY and CDR2 FYNNEI. CDR3 length: 14 amino acids. Here the CDR3 DNA reads TGTGCCAGCAGTGTGGAAGGGAGGGGGTATGGCTACACCTTC. Residues: CASSVEGRGYGYTF.

The chain carries TRBV2 and TRBJ2-5; 7 nucleotides line up with TRBD1. CDR3 size: 14 residues. The ends lost 4 bases at V and 1 base at J; junction bases unmatched: 3. The germline V gene has CDR1 SNHLY and CDR2 FYNNEI. The CDR3 spells CASSGDRGQETQYF. CDR3 nucleotide sequence: TGTGCCAGCAGTGGGGACAGAGGCCAAGAGACCCAGTACTTC.

In this sample, this clone turned up a few times. The genes are TRBV18 and TRBJ1-1; 10 bases match TRBD1. The CDR3 sequence is 16 residues long. Trimming removed 1 base from V and 1 base from J; junction bases left unmatched: 3. Germline V gene sequence: CDR1 KGHSH, CDR2 LQKENI. CDR3 sequence reads: CASSPRQGAGNTEAFF. In nucleotides, the CDR3 is TGTGCCAGCTCACCACGACAGGGGGCAGGGAACACTGAAGCTTTCTTT.

The gene calls are TRBV11-2 and TRBJ2-7, with D unresolved. V lost 5 bases and J lost 7, with 18 bases in between. The CDR3 sequence is 14 residues long. CDR1 and CDR2 (germline): SGHAT, FQNNGV. The CDR3 loop reads CASSAPIHSAEQYF. Here the CDR3 DNA reads TGTGCCAGCAGCGCACCTATTCACTCAGCAGAGCAGTACTTC.

CDR3 sequence reads: CASSLLGQPQHF. The CDR3 nucleotides are TGTGCCAGCAGCCTACTAGGGCAGCCCCAGCATTTT. J is TRBJ1-5 and V is TRBV7-9; D not certain. V was shortened by 5 bases and J by 7 bases, with 9 bases between the two germline ends. This CDR3 is built from 12 residues. Germline CDR1 SEHNR, CDR2 FQNEAQ (reference sequence).

The chain joins TRBV11-2 to TRBJ2-5, with D unclear. The ends were cut back, 4 bases at V and 4 bases at J, with 4 bases in the middle. This CDR3 is built from 11 residues. Germline V gene data show CDR1 as SGHAT and CDR2 as FQNNGV. CDR3 loop: CASSSSETQYF. As DNA, the CDR3 is TGTGCCAGCAGCTCCTCAGAGACCCAGTACTTC.

This chain uses TRBV7-8 with TRBJ2-4, with D unresolved. V was cut by 1 base and J by 9 bases, with 10 bases left in between. The length of the CDR3 is 13 residues. Germline V lookup: CDR1 SGHVS, CDR2 FQNEAQ. This chain's CDR3 is CASSLGPPGIQYF. The DNA for the CDR3 is TGTGCCAGCAGCTTAGGCCCCCCGGGCATTCAGTACTTC.

Turning to this clone: Other DNA sequences of this sample code for an identical CDR3. This chain links TRBV30 with TRBJ1-4; a weak D match, TRBD1 (5 bases). The germline gives CDR1 GTSNPN, CDR2 SVGIG (reference sequence). The CDR3 length is 20 residues. Trimming stripped 1 base from V and 0 bases from J, with 24 bases between. In DNA form, the CDR3 reads TGTGCCTGGAGTGATGGCGGGACGCCTACTTTTGGAGCAACTAATGAAAAACTGTTTTTT. It is translated as CAWSDGGTPTFGATNEKLFF.

The chain recombines TRBV1 with TRBJ2-7. TRBV1 is a listed pseudogene. This CDR3 region has 15 residues. CDR3 in amino acids: CTSSQRDPGHYEQYF. The CDR3 DNA sequence: TGCACCAGCAGCCAACGGGACCCGGGCCATTACGAGCAGTACTTC.

The chain carries TRBV19 and TRBJ2-5, with TRBD2 identical over 8 bases. Germline CDR1 and CDR2: LNHDA and SQIVND (reference sequence). This CDR3 is 13 amino acids long. V dropped 6 bases and J dropped 4; count of bases not matched to a gene: 4. CDR3 region: CASSGGVRETQYF. The CDR3 DNA reads TGTGCCAGTAGCGGGGGGGTGCGAGAGACCCAGTACTTC.